This T cell receptor beta chain was sequenced in a study of read filtering for tumor transcriptome and immune sequencing. Across the whole study: Patients were 17 male and 13 to 15 female, mean age approximately 70 years, range roughly 45 to 85. R-ISS stage counts were fewer than ten for I, 15 to 20 for II, 7 for III.

This clonotype has ten or more counts. A much more abundant neighbour one base away suggests this may be a read error. The CDR3 is made up of 17 amino acids. Germline values: CDR1 PRHDT, CDR2 FYEKMQ (reference sequence). From 350 to 500 ng of RNA, a library with molecular barcoded alpha/delta and beta/gamma adaptors was made. TCRdb analysed the reads with MiXCR anew, one entry per CDR3 protein. The table records 35,000 to 40,000 distinct CDR3 sequences, around 13% of them present only once. Sequenced sample: a population of CD138-negative cells sorted from bone marrow. The chain employs TRBV13 and TRBJ2-1; 7 bases map to TRBD1. The sequence came from a donor aged 40 or older with multiple myeloma. The CDR3 loop is CASSTSGTDGTYNAQFF. CDR3 bases: TGTGCCAGCAGCACTAGTGGGACAGATGGGACCTACAATGCGCAGTTCTTC.